This T cell receptor (beta chain) was sequenced in a study of blood T cells in healthy people across ages. A second PCR, run for about 7 to 11 cycles, used a sample-barcoded 5' primer plus a J-beta primer mix. From the 5' RACE reads, TCRdb called clonotypes with MiXCR, one entry per CDR3 protein. Of 710,000 or so distinct CDR3 sequences listed, about 24% are singletons. Germline lookup yields CDR1 ENHRY and CDR2 SYGVKD. V was pared by 3 bases and J by 8 bases, with 13 bases between. This CDR3 comprises 13 residues. Each sample had at least 6 million PBMCs isolated. The sequencing sample was made of blood. The TCR was taken from a man aged 70 or older in good health. This chain joins TRBV10-3 and TRBJ1-1; the D is unclear. CDR3 sequence (DNA): TGTGCCATCAGTGAAATCACAATTAAGGAAGCTTTCTTT. This sequence encodes CAISEITIKEAFF.